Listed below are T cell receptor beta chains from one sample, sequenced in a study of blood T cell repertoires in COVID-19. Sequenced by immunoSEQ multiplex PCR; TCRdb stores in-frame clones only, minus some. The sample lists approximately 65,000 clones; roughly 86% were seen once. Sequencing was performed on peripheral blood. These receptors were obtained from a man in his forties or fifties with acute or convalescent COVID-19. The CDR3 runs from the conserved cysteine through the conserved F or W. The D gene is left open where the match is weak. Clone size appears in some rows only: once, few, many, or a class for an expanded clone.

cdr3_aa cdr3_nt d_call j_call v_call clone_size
CASSLAMGRNTEAFF TGTGCCAGCAGCTTGGCGATGGGGCGGAACACTGAAGCTTTCTTT - TRBJ1-1 TRBV5-5 -
CASRALTSGEQYF TGTGCCAGCAGGGCCTTGACTAGCGGCGAGCAGTACTTC TRBD2 TRBJ2-7 TRBV2 -
CASRRKRASSYNEQFF TGTGCCAGCAGACGGAAGCGGGCCAGCTCCTACAATGAGCAGTTCTTC - TRBJ2-1 TRBV27 -
CASSTGVGQPQHF TGTGCCAGCAGCACAGGGGTTGGTCAGCCCCAGCATTTT TRBD1 TRBJ1-5 TRBV2 -
CASSQPLGTGSLSGANVLTF TGCGCCAGCAGCCAACCCCTTGGCACAGGCTCCCTCTCTGGGGCCAACGTCCTGACTTTC - TRBJ2-6 TRBV4-1 -
CASSQEAGQGTNEQFF TGTGCCAGCAGCCAAGAAGCAGGACAGGGTACCAATGAGCAGTTCTTC TRBD1 TRBJ2-1 TRBV3-1/TRBV3-2 once
CASSHGTDTNTGELFF TGTGCCAGCAGCCATGGGACAGACACGAACACCGGGGAGCTGTTTTTT TRBD1 TRBJ2-2 TRBV7-9 -
CAIRATLSTDTQYF TGTGCCATCAGAGCAACTCTGAGCACAGATACGCAGTATTTT - TRBJ2-3 TRBV10-3 -
CASSRGVDSRLGSPLHF TGTGCCAGCAGCCGAGGAGTGGACAGCCGTTTAGGGTCACCCCTCCACTTT - TRBJ1-6 TRBV6-6 -
CASSAGQGVIYEQYF TGTGCCAGCAGTGCCGGACAGGGGGTAATCTACGAGCAGTACTTC TRBD1 TRBJ2-7 TRBV27 -
CASSLGASGESGEQFF TGTGCCAGCAGCTTAGGGGCTAGCGGGGAATCGGGAGAGCAGTTCTTC TRBD2 TRBJ2-1 TRBV5-6 -
CASSPTNENSPLHF TGTGCCAGCTCACCAACCAATGAGAATTCACCCCTCCACTTT - TRBJ1-6 TRBV18 -
CASSLTGTSGSADTQYF TGTGCCAGCAGTTTAACCGGGACTAGCGGGAGTGCAGATACGCAGTATTTT TRBD2 TRBJ2-3 TRBV27 -
CASSQGVDEQFF TGTGCCAGCAGCCAAGGCGTCGATGAGCAGTTCTTC - TRBJ2-1 TRBV14 -
CASSSNRGTSGSTETQYF TGTGCCAGCAGCTCCAACCGGGGGACTAGCGGCTCTACGGAGACCCAGTACTTC TRBD2 TRBJ2-5 TRBV11-3 -
CASGRPQHF TGTGCCTCTGGGAGGCCCCAGCATTTT - TRBJ1-5 TRBV6-6 few
CASSIGAQYGYTF TGTGCCAGTAGTATAGGTGCACAGTATGGCTACACCTTC - TRBJ1-2 TRBV19 -
CASRTDSPHTDTQYF TGTGCCAGCAGGACGGACAGTCCCCACACAGATACGCAGTATTTT - TRBJ2-3 TRBV5-8 -
CASSLRGQSNTGELFF TGTGCCAGCAGCCTAAGAGGACAATCGAACACCGGGGAGCTGTTTTTT - TRBJ2-2 TRBV9 -
CASTDRSSYNEQFF TGTGCCAGCACCGACCGGAGCTCCTACAATGAGCAGTTCTTC - TRBJ2-1 TRBV11-1 -